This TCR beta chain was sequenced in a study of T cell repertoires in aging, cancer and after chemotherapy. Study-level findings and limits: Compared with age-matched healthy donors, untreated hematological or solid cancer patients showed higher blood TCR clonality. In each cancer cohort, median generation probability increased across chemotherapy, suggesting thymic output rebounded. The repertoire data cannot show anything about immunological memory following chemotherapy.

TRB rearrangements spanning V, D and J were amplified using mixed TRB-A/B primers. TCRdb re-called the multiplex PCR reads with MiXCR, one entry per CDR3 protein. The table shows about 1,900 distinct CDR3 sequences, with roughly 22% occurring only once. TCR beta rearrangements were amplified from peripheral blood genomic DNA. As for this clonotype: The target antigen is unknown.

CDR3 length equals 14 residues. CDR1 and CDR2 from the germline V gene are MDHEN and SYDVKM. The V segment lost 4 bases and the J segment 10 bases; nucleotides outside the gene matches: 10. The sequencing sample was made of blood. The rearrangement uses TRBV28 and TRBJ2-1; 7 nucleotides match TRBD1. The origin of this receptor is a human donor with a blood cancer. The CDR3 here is CASSSSRQGWEQFF. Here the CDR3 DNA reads TGTGCCAGCAGTTCCTCGCGACAGGGATGGGAGCAGTTCTTC.